This T cell receptor beta chain was sequenced for a study of cytomegalovirus exposure and HLA in healthy donors. Both 60 Vbeta primers and 13 Jbeta primers went into the PCR. Produced via immunoSEQ multiplex PCR; TCRdb's table is partial and in-frame only. Here the sample spans about 110,000 clones, approximately 80% being singletons. CDR3 length equals 17 residues. V was clipped by 0 bases and J by 2 bases; unmatched bases: 4. CDR1 is SGHDT and CDR2 is YYEEEE in the germline V gene. This TCR was recovered from a male donor in good health and CMV-seronegative. The J gene is TRBJ2-2, the V gene TRBV5-6; 10 bases agree with TRBD1. Sequencing used PBMCs. The CDR3 DNA reads as TGTGCCAGCAGCTTGGGACAGGGGGCCCTCAACACCGGGGAGCTGTTTTTT. This translates into CASSLGQGALNTGELFF.